This T cell receptor beta chain came from a study of cytomegalovirus exposure and HLA in healthy donors. The study, taken as a whole, reports: According to a subsequent analysis, TCR clusters identified in the first cohort showed a tendency to co-occur across the 100 to 150 validation repertoires. Some TCR beta chains (more than 150 of them) were listed as cytomegalovirus-associated. TCR sequences were mostly rare, though some public TCRs occurred in many donors.

The germline V gene has CDR1 MNHNS and CDR2 SASEGT. The CDR3 totals 15 residues. V gave up 5 bases and J gave up 2 bases; unmatched junction bases: 5. The table lists this clone with a few counts. Antigen specificity is unknown. Sequencing was performed with immunoSEQ multiplex PCR; in TCRdb, only in-frame clones are kept and a portion is missing. The sample consists of 110,000 to 150,000 clones, approximately 90% of them appearing once. The donors belonged to the approximately 120-subject validation cohort, separate from the approximately 670-subject first cohort. This receptor was taken from a woman aged 25 to 39 in good health and CMV-seropositive. This chain connects TRBV6-1 to TRBJ1-4; 7 bases line up with TRBD1. Sequencing was performed on PBMCs. CDR3 sequence (DNA): TGTGCCAGCAGTACTCTACAGGGGACTAATGAAAAACTGTTTTTT. The encoded protein is CASSTLQGTNEKLFF.